This TCR beta chain derives from a study of shared clonotypes between healthy human individuals. Naive CD8 cells lacked CD45RO, underwent positive selection for CCR7 and left out terminally differentiated effector memory CD45RA+ cells. This table comes from immunoSEQ multiplex PCR, and its TCRdb copy is limited to in-frame clones, with some not included. The data contain 2 million to 2.5 million clones, roughly 95% of them singletons. The CDR3 spans 16 residues. The trim removed 3 bases at V and 7 bases at J, leaving 8 bases unmatched. CDR1 SGHDN and CDR2 FVKESK come from the germline V gene. The clonotype was recovered from a man aged 18 to 35 in good health. Sample: naive CD8+ T cells sorted from blood. The chain joins TRBV14 to TRBJ1-6, with 8 nucleotides matching TRBD1. CDR3 nucleotide sequence: TGTGCCAGCAGCCAGGCGGACAGGGAAAGAAATTCACCCCTCCACTTT. Translating it yields CASSQADRERNSPLHF.